This T cell receptor (beta chain) was captured by sequencing in a study of blood T cell repertoires in COVID-19 (dated by TCRdb to 2019 to 2021). A note on the overall study: Samples from collaborators originated in the United States, Italy and Spain and spanned both the acute and convalescent phases of COVID-19. The material from the prospective study consisted of cDNA or gDNA derived from T cells, B-cell-depleted T cells, or PBMCs. Deeply sampled blood TCRbeta repertoires from subjects exposed to, actively infected with, or recovered from COVID-19 were included in the dataset. The repertoires were made available in a free public database intended to serve as a resource for research on the immune response to SARS-CoV-2. Samples were obtained from the ongoing ImmuneRACE study (first 160 participants) and from over 1,000 subjects provided by 6 global collaborators. A de-identified subject ID, COVID-19 status, age in years and sex were almost always included in the sample metadata. Where available, HLA class I and class II types were taken from metadata supplied by the sample provider and were not determined by assay-based typing.

Concerning this clone itself: What this receptor recognizes is not known. No much larger clonotype is one base removed from it; base qualities were not supplied.

The paper as a whole reports these results and caveats: How much clinical and demographic metadata was included differed by source and by participant, and the metadata was provided uncurated.

TCRbeta CDR3 regions were amplified from genomic DNA using the immunoSEQ Assay, a bias-controlled multiplex PCR. In the original analysis: Nucleated cell counts per sample were estimated from amplification of reference gene primers within the assay. To quantify the absolute abundance of each unique TCRbeta CDR3 rearrangement, sequence reads were collapsed and filtered. For each sample, productive Simpson clonality was calculated by taking the square root of Simpson's diversity index across productive rearrangements. TCRdb carries this immuneACCESS record with in-frame sequences only. Its versions omit some clonotypes, under half of them owing to an unresolved V gene in the studies checked, with the rest unexplained. The V and J calls and clone size come from that table; D and trimming were worked out from the DNA. This sample is represented by roughly 140,000 clones; 84% of them were singletons. The top ten clonotypes cover approximately 9.5% of the sample.

Each collaborating institution followed its own protocols to collect whole blood in K2EDTA tubes. For TCRbeta analysis, collaborators shipped samples as frozen whole blood, isolated PBMCs, or DNA extracted from either of those sample types. This receptor was obtained from a woman older than 75 in a cohort sampled during active or convalescent COVID-19. The material sequenced was peripheral blood.

The nucleotides are TGTGCCAGCAGTCGCGTTGGGCCAGCTACTACCGGGGAGCTGTTTTTT. This translates into CASSRVGPATTGELFF. The rearrangement joined TRBV28 to TRBJ2-2; a confident D gene designation cannot be given. The CDR3 measures 16 amino acids from cysteine to phenylalanine. This entry keeps only the CDR3 DNA: 48 bases, framed from base 1. The germline V gene yields MDHEN for CDR1 and SYDVKM for CDR2. V and J lose 5 bases and 5 bases, and a span of 18 bases separates them.